This T cell receptor beta chain stems from a study of PD-1 blockade in classical Hodgkin lymphoma. The study's findings and limits: Why repertoires differed is undefined; disease activity or prior therapy possibly contributed. The study reported lower baseline TCR diversity in newly diagnosed patients than in healthy donors.

Germline V gives CDR1 SGHDN, CDR2 FVKESK. Trimming at V came to 3 bases and at J to 0 bases, leaving 5 bases not matched to a gene. CDR3 length equals 16 residues. As for this clone: Its antigen remains unknown.

Using immunoSEQ multiplex PCR, the repertoire was profiled, and TCRdb retains in-frame clones only, with some absent. The repertoire has 35,000 to 45,000 clones, around two thirds of them found once; the top ten carry less than 4%. Relapse was seen in all patients after autologous stem cell transplantation, and brentuximab vedotin exposure was variable. This chain joins TRBV14 and TRBJ1-3; the match to TRBD1 covers 7 bases. This receptor was obtained from a human donor with classical Hodgkin lymphoma. The specimen comprised peripheral blood mononuclear cells (PBMCs), sampled at baseline. CDR3 protein: CASSHTTGSSGNTIYF. The CDR3 DNA reads TGTGCCAGCAGCCATACGACAGGGTCCTCTGGAAACACCATATATTTT. Together with reference TRBV14 and TRBJ1-3, the CDR3 gives the full variable domain: EAGVTQFPSHSVIEKGQTVTLRCDPISGHDNLYWYRRVMGKEIKFLLHFVKESKQDESGMPNNRFLAERTGGTYSTLKVQPAELEDSGVYFCASSHTTGSSGNTIYFGEGSWLTVV.